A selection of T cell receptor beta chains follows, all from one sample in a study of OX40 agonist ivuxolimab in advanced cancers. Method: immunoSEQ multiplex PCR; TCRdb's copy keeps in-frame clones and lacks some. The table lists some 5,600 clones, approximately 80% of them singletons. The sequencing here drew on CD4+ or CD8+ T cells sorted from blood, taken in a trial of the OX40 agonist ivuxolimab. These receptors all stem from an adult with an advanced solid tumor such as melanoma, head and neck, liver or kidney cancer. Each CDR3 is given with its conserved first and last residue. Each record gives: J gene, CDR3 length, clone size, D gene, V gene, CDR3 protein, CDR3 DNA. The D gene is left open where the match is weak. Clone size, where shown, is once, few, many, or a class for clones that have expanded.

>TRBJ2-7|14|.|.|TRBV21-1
CASSKGGGAYEQYF
TGTGCCAGCAGCAAAGGAGGGGGCGCGTACGAGCAGTACTTC
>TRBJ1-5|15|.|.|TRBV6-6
CASSYQPWGNQPQHF
TGTGCCAGCAGTTACCAGCCCTGGGGCAATCAGCCCCAGCATTTT
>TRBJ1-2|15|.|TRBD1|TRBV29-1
CSALPGQGLGSGYTF
TGCAGCGCCCTCCCGGGACAGGGTTTAGGGTCTGGCTACACCTTC
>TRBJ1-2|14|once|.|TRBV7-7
CASSPDGGATGYTF
TGTGCTAGCAGCCCTGATGGGGGGGCTACTGGCTACACCTTC
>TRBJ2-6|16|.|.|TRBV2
CASSRDTSSGANVLTF
TGTGCCAGCAGCCGGGACACTAGCTCTGGGGCCAACGTCCTGACTTTC
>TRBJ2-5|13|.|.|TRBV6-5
CASRSWAQETQYF
TGTGCCAGCAGATCCTGGGCTCAAGAGACCCAGTACTTC
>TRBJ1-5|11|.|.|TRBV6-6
CASSYNQPQHF
TGTGCCAGCAGTTACAATCAGCCCCAGCATTTT
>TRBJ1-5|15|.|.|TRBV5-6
CASSTRRDSNQPQHF
TGTGCCAGCAGCACCCGACGGGATAGCAATCAGCCCCAGCATTTT
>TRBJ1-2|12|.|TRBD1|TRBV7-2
CASSLTGQGRTF
TGTGCCAGCAGCTTAACAGGACAGGGTAGAACCTTC
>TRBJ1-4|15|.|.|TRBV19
CASSQNRATNEKLFF
TGTGCCAGTAGCCAAAACCGTGCAACTAATGAAAAACTGTTTTTT
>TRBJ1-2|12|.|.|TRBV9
CASSVDAGGYTF
TGTGCCAGCAGCGTAGATGCGGGCGGCTACACCTTC
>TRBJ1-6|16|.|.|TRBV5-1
CASSPSMGGMGKALHF
TGCGCCAGCAGCCCCTCCATGGGGGGTATGGGAAAAGCCCTCCACTTT
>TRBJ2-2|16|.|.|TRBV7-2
CASSKGWSRNTGELFF
TGTGCCAGCAGCAAGGGATGGTCCCGGAACACCGGGGAGCTGTTTTTT
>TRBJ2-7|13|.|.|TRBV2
CASNNQGSYEQYF
TGTGCCAGCAATAACCAGGGTAGCTACGAGCAGTACTTC
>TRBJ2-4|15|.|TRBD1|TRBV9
CASSVTGTGGNIQYF
TGTGCCAGCAGTGTTACCGGGACAGGGGGTAACATTCAGTACTTC
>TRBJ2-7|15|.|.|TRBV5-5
CASSLGPQFSYEQYF
TGTGCCAGCAGCTTGGGTCCGCAATTCTCCTACGAGCAGTACTTC
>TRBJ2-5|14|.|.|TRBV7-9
CASSFQGPRETQYF
TGTGCCAGCAGCTTTCAGGGACCCCGAGAGACCCAGTACTTC
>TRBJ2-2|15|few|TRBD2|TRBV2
CASSVASGGTGELFF
TGTGCCAGCAGTGTCGCTAGCGGGGGTACGGGGGAGCTGTTTTTT